This T cell receptor beta chain derives from a study of CD8 T cells in Susac syndrome. Study-wide results and caveats: Clonal expansion was not seen in any Susac syndrome CD4+ T cell repertoire.

Note on this clonotype: Its antigen remains unidentified.

When the RNA was reverse transcribed, random hexamers were used with an input of roughly 0.5 to 1 ug. MiXCR, run by TCRdb on the immunoSEQ multiplex PCR reads, gives a single entry per CDR3 protein. The repertoire holds about 150,000 distinct CDR3 sequences, with approximately 95% as singletons. The sequenced sample consisted of CD4+ T cells from PBMCs. This receptor was identified in a human donor with Susac syndrome.

CDR3 in DNA: TGCAGCGTTGGGACCTTAAACAATGAGCAGTTCTTC. As protein: CSVGTLNNEQFF. The genes are TRBV29-1 and TRBJ2-1; D is ambiguous. Germline V gene lookup returns CDR1 SQVTM and CDR2 ANQGSEA. Trimming took off 4 bases at V and 5 bases at J, with 9 bases between the two ends. The CDR3 contains 12 residues.